The 3 T cell receptor beta chains below all came from one sample that was sequenced in a study of T-cell memory formation after mild COVID-19. TCRdb reanalysed the 5' RACE reads using MiXCR and keeps one entry per CDR3 protein. The sample has more than 250,000 distinct CDR3 sequences, 16% seen once. The sequenced sample was PBMCs or a T cell subset sorted from them (not recorded which). Every receptor here comes from a young man who had mild COVID-19 (a few samples of this study predate the infection). Cell type and time point are not known.

This clonotype has a count of ten or more. This chain uses TRBV12-3 or TRBV12-4 with TRBJ2-1; perhaps TRBD2 as D (6 bases). CDR3 length equals 11 residues. V gave up 4 bases and J gave up 8 bases, with 6 bases separating them. In nucleotides, the CDR3 is TGTGCCAGCAGTTGGAGGGATGAGCAGTTCTTC. This translates into CASSWRDEQFF.

This clonotype was observed at least ten times. The rearrangement links TRBV18 to TRBJ2-7; TRBD2 aligns across 11 bases. The ends lost 6 bases at V and 2 bases at J; junction bases unmatched: 6. The CDR3 runs 15 residues. Germline CDR1 is KGHSH and CDR2 is LQKENI. The CDR3 DNA sequence: TGTGCCAGCTCGCCCCCGGGACTAGCGGCCTACGAGCAGTACTTC. Protein sequence: CASSPPGLAAYEQYF.

CDR3 loop: CATSDPGQGSGQPQHF. Written as DNA, the CDR3 is TGTGCCACCAGTGACCCGGGACAGGGGAGCGGTCAGCCCCAGCATTTT. The J gene is TRBJ1-5, the V gene TRBV24-1, with TRBD1 matching over 10 bases. V lost 4 bases to trimming and J lost 6 bases; unmatched junction nucleotides: 8. Germline assignment: CDR1 KGHDR and CDR2 SFDVKD. This CDR3 is built from 16 residues.